Listed below are T cell receptor beta chains from one sample, sequenced in a study of PD-1 blockade in classical Hodgkin lymphoma. Libraries were prepared by immunoSEQ multiplex PCR; TCRdb keeps only in-frame clonotypes and omits some of them. Counted here are 45,000 to 55,000 clones, more than 65% occurring once; the ten biggest clones make up around 17%. Specimen: peripheral blood mononuclear cells (PBMCs), collected at baseline. All receptors derive from a human donor with classical Hodgkin lymphoma. The CDR3 runs from the conserved cysteine through the conserved F or W. The D gene is left open where the match is weak. The size field is filled for only some rows; it gives once, few, many or a size class.

TRBV11-2,TRBJ2-6,NA,NA,CASSLPLSGANVLTF,TGTGCCAGCAGCTTACCACTCTCTGGGGCCAACGTCCTGACTTTC
TRBV11-3,TRBJ1-1,NA,NA,CASSFLRNTEAFF,TGTGCCAGCAGCTTCCTCCGGAACACTGAAGCTTTCTTT
TRBV4-2,TRBJ2-1,NA,NA,CASSLKEGGNEQFF,TGTGCCAGCAGCCTTAAAGAGGGGGGGAATGAGCAGTTCTTC
TRBV19,TRBJ1-1,NA,NA,CASSMPQGQAFF,TGTGCCAGTAGTATGCCGCAGGGACAAGCTTTCTTT
TRBV4-3,TRBJ2-4,NA,NA,CASSQGTLAKNIQYF,TGCGCCAGCAGCCAGGGCACTCTAGCCAAAAACATTCAGTACTTC
TRBV6-5,TRBJ2-7,NA,NA,CASSRTASYEQYF,TGTGCCAGCAGCCGGACAGCGTCCTACGAGCAGTACTTC
TRBV27,TRBJ2-3,NA,NA,CASGWTEKFTDTQYF,TGTGCCAGCGGCTGGACGGAAAAGTTCACAGATACGCAGTATTTT
TRBV5-4,TRBJ2-3,once,NA,CASSLYLGRSDTQYF,TGTGCCAGCAGCTTGTACCTGGGCCGTTCAGATACGCAGTATTTT
TRBV10-3,TRBJ1-5,NA,NA,CAISETWGDQPQHF,TGTGCCATCAGTGAGACGTGGGGGGATCAGCCCCAGCATTTT
TRBV2,TRBJ2-3,NA,TRBD2,CASGYGRPEDTQYF,TGTGCCAGCGGGTACGGGAGGCCCGAGGATACGCAGTATTTT
TRBV5-1,TRBJ1-2,NA,NA,CASSARTGFALNYGYTF,TGCGCCAGCAGCGCAAGAACAGGGTTCGCACTCAACTATGGCTACACCTTC
TRBV10-3,TRBJ2-1,NA,TRBD1,CAISEWDRRSSYNEQFF,TGTGCCATCAGTGAGTGGGACAGAAGGAGCTCCTACAATGAGCAGTTCTTC
TRBV29-1,TRBJ1-1,NA,NA,CSVEVRGDTEAFF,TGCAGCGTTGAAGTCCGCGGGGACACTGAAGCTTTCTTT
TRBV14,TRBJ2-1,once,NA,CASSQDAGRAYNEQFF,TGTGCCAGCAGCCAAGATGCCGGCAGGGCCTACAATGAGCAGTTCTTC
TRBV7-8,TRBJ1-5,once,TRBD1,CASSFDRGPQHF,TGTGCCAGCAGCTTTGACAGGGGGCCGCAGCATTTT
TRBV13,TRBJ2-5,NA,TRBD2,CASSPPPGLAGDETQYF,TGTGCCAGCAGCCCTCCCCCCGGACTAGCGGGAGACGAGACCCAGTACTTC
TRBV2,TRBJ2-7,few,TRBD2,CASSEGTSGRAHQEQYF,TGTGCCAGCAGTGAAGGGACTAGCGGGAGGGCCCATCAAGAGCAGTACTTC
TRBV19,TRBJ2-3,NA,NA,CASSIAPRVTQYF,TGTGCCAGTAGTATCGCCCCTAGGGTAACGCAGTATTTT
TRBV29-1,TRBJ1-2,NA,NA,CSVGHLDYGYTF,TGCAGCGTTGGACACCTCGACTATGGCTACACCTTC
TRBV18,TRBJ1-6,NA,NA,CASSRDTQGSPLHF,TGTGCCAGCTCACGGGACACCCAGGGCTCACCCCTCCACTTT
TRBV11-2,TRBJ1-1,few,NA,CASSLTDSSEAFF,TGTGCCAGCAGCCTGACAGACTCATCTGAAGCTTTCTTT
TRBV6-5,TRBJ1-1,few,NA,CASRPLTTVEAFF,TGTGCCAGCAGGCCCCTAACTACAGTCGAAGCTTTCTTT
TRBV7-9,TRBJ2-5,NA,TRBD1,CASSLEQGGRETQYF,TGTGCCAGCAGCTTAGAGCAAGGGGGCAGGGAGACCCAGTACTTC
TRBV18,TRBJ2-1,NA,TRBD2,CASSPLTSGRHNEQFF,TGTGCCAGCTCACCGTTAACTAGCGGGCGACACAATGAGCAGTTCTTC
TRBV7-2,TRBJ1-2,NA,NA,CASSLDLVRGHGYTF,TGTGCCAGCAGCTTAGATTTAGTCAGGGGCCATGGCTACACCTTC
TRBV7-9,TRBJ2-3,NA,TRBD2,CASSLGPSGSTDTQYF,TGTGCCAGCAGCTTAGGCCCTAGCGGGAGTACAGATACGCAGTATTTT
TRBV5-4,TRBJ2-1,NA,NA,CASSLSLALYNEQFF,TGTGCCAGCAGCTTGTCGCTAGCGCTGTACAATGAGCAGTTCTTC
TRBV6-1,TRBJ1-2,NA,NA,CAVHGGGPF,TGTGCCGTCCACGGGGGTGGTCCTTTC
TRBV7-9,TRBJ1-5,NA,NA,CASSSGRNSNQPQHF,TGTGCCAGCAGCTCCGGACGGAATAGCAATCAGCCCCAGCATTTT
TRBV15,TRBJ2-1,NA,NA,CAHRGFRSYNEQFF,TGTGCTCACCGGGGGTTCCGCTCCTACAATGAGCAGTTCTTC
TRBV7-9,TRBJ2-2,NA,TRBD2,CASSLAGGIGGELFF,TGTGCCAGCAGCCTAGCGGGAGGAATAGGCGGGGAGCTGTTTTTT
TRBV5-4,TRBJ1-1,NA,NA,CASSFGGRGSTEAFF,TGTGCCAGCAGTTTCGGGGGCCGTGGAAGCACTGAAGCTTTCTTT
TRBV5-4,TRBJ2-1,NA,TRBD2,CASSQRTSGSMMGNEQFF,TGTGCCAGCAGCCAACGGACTAGCGGGAGTATGATGGGGAATGAGCAGTTCTTC
TRBV5-1,TRBJ1-4,NA,NA,CASSWAGFNEKLFF,TGCGCCAGCAGCTGGGCGGGTTTTAATGAAAAACTGTTTTTT
TRBV14,TRBJ2-1,NA,TRBD2,CASSRNPGRAGLGNSYNEQFF,TGTGCCAGCAGCCGGAATCCGGGGCGTGCGGGACTAGGCAATAGTTACAATGAGCAGTTCTTC
TRBV15,TRBJ1-2,NA,NA,CATSTRLGAWGPNYGYTF,TGTGCCACCAGCACCCGCCTGGGGGCGTGGGGGCCTAACTATGGCTACACCTTC
TRBV7-2,TRBJ1-2,NA,NA,CASSYDRINYGYTF,TGTGCCAGCAGTTACGACAGGATTAACTATGGCTACACCTTC
TRBV19,TRBJ2-5,NA,TRBD2,CASSKLAGGLGGQETQYF,TGTGCCAGTAGTAAACTAGCGGGAGGCCTGGGGGGCCAAGAGACCCAGTACTTC
TRBV7-6,TRBJ1-2,NA,NA,CASSLAWDHGYTF,TGTGCCAGCAGCTTAGCTTGGGATCATGGCTACACCTTC
TRBV19,TRBJ2-2,NA,TRBD1,CASSIDYRGANTGELFF,TGTGCCAGTAGTATAGATTACAGGGGAGCGAACACCGGGGAGCTGTTTTTT
TRBV7-2,TRBJ2-7,NA,TRBD1,CASSLAYGTGAYEQYF,TGTGCCAGCAGCTTAGCTTACGGGACAGGGGCCTACGAGCAGTACTTC
TRBV29-1,TRBJ1-2,NA,NA,CSVEVTASLWGYTF,TGCAGCGTTGAAGTGACAGCCTCCCTATGGGGCTACACCTTC
TRBV19,TRBJ2-1,NA,TRBD2,CASSIILAGEIGNEQFF,TGTGCCAGTAGTATAATCCTAGCGGGAGAGATAGGTAATGAGCAGTTCTTC
TRBV30,TRBJ1-1,NA,NA,CAWVSTGYTEAFF,TGTGCCTGGGTTAGTACAGGGTACACTGAAGCTTTCTTT
TRBV5-1,TRBJ2-7,NA,NA,CASSPGTATYEQYF,TGCGCCAGCAGCCCCGGGACGGCTACCTACGAGCAGTACTTC
TRBV5-4,TRBJ1-2,NA,NA,CASSPGLFTNYGYTF,TGTGCCAGCAGCCCGGGACTCTTTACTAACTATGGCTACACCTTC
TRBV10-3,TRBJ1-1,NA,NA,CANQRTANTEAFF,TGTGCCAATCAACGGACAGCGAACACTGAAGCTTTCTTT
TRBV9,TRBJ1-1,NA,NA,CASSVGLGGTEAFF,TGTGCCAGCAGCGTAGGGCTGGGGGGGACTGAAGCTTTCTTT
TRBV27,TRBJ2-1,NA,NA,CASSSTSWVDGNEQFF,TGTGCCAGCAGTTCCACCTCATGGGTTGACGGCAATGAGCAGTTCTTC
TRBV6-5,TRBJ1-2,few,NA,CASTGGYGYTF,TGTGCCAGCACTGGGGGCTATGGCTACACCTTC
TRBV19,TRBJ1-4,NA,TRBD1,CASSTSQGGKLFF,TGTGCCAGTAGTACTTCACAGGGGGGAAAACTGTTTTTT
TRBV2,TRBJ2-5,NA,NA,CASNTELYQETQYF,TGTGCCAGCAATACAGAGTTGTACCAAGAGACCCAGTACTTC
TRBV7-2,TRBJ1-4,NA,NA,CASSSLRAGFNRLFF,TGTGCCAGCAGCTCACTCCGGGCAGGGTTTAATCGACTGTTTTTT
TRBV5-4,TRBJ1-3,NA,NA,CASSLGGDTGNTIYF,TGTGCCAGCAGCTTGGGGGGTGATACTGGAAACACCATATATTTT
TRBV9,TRBJ2-3,NA,NA,CASSVGGTISTDTQYF,TGTGCCAGCAGCGTAGGAGGGACAATTAGCACAGATACGCAGTATTTT
TRBV2,TRBJ2-1,NA,NA,CASTAESSYNEQFF,TGTGCCAGCACGGCGGAGAGCTCCTACAATGAGCAGTTCTTC
TRBV9,TRBJ2-5,NA,TRBD1,CASSVGVGTGGQTQYF,TGTGCCAGCAGCGTGGGCGTTGGGACAGGGGGACAGACCCAGTACTTC
TRBV7-8,TRBJ1-5,NA,NA,CASSLGEVGSNQPQHF,TGTGCCAGCAGCTTAGGGGAGGTGGGCAGCAATCAGCCCCAGCATTTT